The rows below give T cell receptor beta chains drawn from one sample of a study of OX40 agonist ivuxolimab in advanced cancers. The assay was immunoSEQ multiplex PCR, and TCRdb's table has in-frame clones only and misses some. The sample lists about 50,000 clones; about nine tenths were seen once. The sample in question was CD4+ or CD8+ T cells sorted from blood, obtained in a trial of the OX40 agonist ivuxolimab. Receptor source: an adult with an advanced solid tumor such as melanoma, head and neck, liver or kidney cancer. Both conserved end residues are part of each CDR3. A D gene is named only where the DNA matches it firmly. Clone size is stated in some rows and not others, as once, few, many or a class when expanded.

CDR3 DNA: TGTGCCAGCAGTGAACTCAGCTCCTACAATGAGCAGTTCTTC
CDR3 protein: CASSELSSYNEQFF
D gene: -
V gene: TRBV2
J gene: TRBJ2-1
clone size: once
CDR3 length: 14

CDR3 DNA: TGTGCCAGCAGCCCGGGACAGGGGGGCAATCAGCCCCAGCATTTT
CDR3 protein: CASSPGQGGNQPQHF
D gene: TRBD1
V gene: TRBV9
J gene: TRBJ1-5
clone size: -
CDR3 length: 15

CDR3 DNA: TGTGCCAGCAGCAAACGACAGGCGGGCACCGGGGAGCTGTTTTTT
CDR3 protein: CASSKRQAGTGELFF
D gene: -
V gene: TRBV9
J gene: TRBJ2-2
clone size: -
CDR3 length: 15

CDR3 DNA: TGTGCCAGCAGTTTTGGACAGGAGCAGTTCTTC
CDR3 protein: CASSFGQEQFF
D gene: -
V gene: TRBV6-5
J gene: TRBJ2-1
clone size: -
CDR3 length: 11

CDR3 DNA: TGTGCCAGCAGTTTTTCACAGGGGGCGTATGAAAAACTGTTTTTT
CDR3 protein: CASSFSQGAYEKLFF
D gene: TRBD1
V gene: TRBV28
J gene: TRBJ1-4
clone size: -
CDR3 length: 15

CDR3 DNA: TGTGCCAGCAGCTTCGGGACAGTTAATTCACCCCTCCACTTT
CDR3 protein: CASSFGTVNSPLHF
D gene: TRBD1
V gene: TRBV5-6
J gene: TRBJ1-6
clone size: -
CDR3 length: 14

CDR3 DNA: TGTGCCAGCAGTACAAACTTAGCGGGGGGCCCACCAGATACGCAGTATTTT
CDR3 protein: CASSTNLAGGPPDTQYF
D gene: TRBD2
V gene: TRBV7-9
J gene: TRBJ2-3
clone size: -
CDR3 length: 17

CDR3 DNA: TGTGCCAGCACTCGCCGGGAGGGAGAAATCCAAGAGACCCAGTACTTC
CDR3 protein: CASTRREGEIQETQYF
D gene: TRBD2
V gene: TRBV2
J gene: TRBJ2-5
clone size: -
CDR3 length: 16

CDR3 DNA: TGTGCCACAGAAATCCAAGAGACCCAGTACTTC
CDR3 protein: CATEIQETQYF
D gene: -
V gene: TRBV30
J gene: TRBJ2-5
clone size: -
CDR3 length: 11

CDR3 DNA: TGTGCCAGCAGCTTATCGGGGCGCGCCACTGAAGCTTTCTTT
CDR3 protein: CASSLSGRATEAFF
D gene: -
V gene: TRBV7-6
J gene: TRBJ1-1
clone size: once
CDR3 length: 14

CDR3 DNA: TGTGCCAGCAGTTTAAATGGCAATCAGCCCCAGCATTTT
CDR3 protein: CASSLNGNQPQHF
D gene: -
V gene: TRBV6-6
J gene: TRBJ1-5
clone size: -
CDR3 length: 13

CDR3 DNA: TGTGCCAGCAGTGAAGCGAAGCTAGCCGTGGATACGCAGTATTTT
CDR3 protein: CASSEAKLAVDTQYF
D gene: -
V gene: TRBV2
J gene: TRBJ2-3
clone size: -
CDR3 length: 15

CDR3 DNA: TGTGCCAGCAGCGTAGTGGCTGATAATTCACCCCTCCACTTT
CDR3 protein: CASSVVADNSPLHF
D gene: -
V gene: TRBV9
J gene: TRBJ1-6
clone size: -
CDR3 length: 14

CDR3 DNA: TGTGCCAGCAGTGATACAGGGGGCGCTGGGGCCAACGTCCTGACTTTC
CDR3 protein: CASSDTGGAGANVLTF
D gene: TRBD1
V gene: TRBV6-4
J gene: TRBJ2-6
clone size: -
CDR3 length: 16

CDR3 DNA: TGTGCCAGCAGTCCATCAGGGGGCCTTGGAAACACCATATATTTT
CDR3 protein: CASSPSGGLGNTIYF
D gene: TRBD1
V gene: TRBV27
J gene: TRBJ1-3
clone size: -
CDR3 length: 15

CDR3 DNA: TGTGCCAGCAGCTTGAGGACTAGCGGGGGGGCTACCTACAATGAGCAGTTCTTC
CDR3 protein: CASSLRTSGGATYNEQFF
D gene: TRBD2
V gene: TRBV5-4
J gene: TRBJ2-1
clone size: -
CDR3 length: 18

CDR3 DNA: TGTGCCAGCAGCTTAGGTGCGTTCTCCACTGAAGCTTTCTTT
CDR3 protein: CASSLGAFSTEAFF
D gene: -
V gene: TRBV11-2
J gene: TRBJ1-1
clone size: -
CDR3 length: 14

CDR3 DNA: TGTGCCAGCAGTTACTCGATTCGCGGGGAGACCCAGTACTTC
CDR3 protein: CASSYSIRGETQYF
D gene: -
V gene: TRBV6-5
J gene: TRBJ2-5
clone size: once
CDR3 length: 14

CDR3 DNA: TGTGCCAGCAGCTTACTAGCGGAAATTAACACCGGGGAGCTGTTTTTT
CDR3 protein: CASSLLAEINTGELFF
D gene: TRBD2
V gene: TRBV2
J gene: TRBJ2-2
clone size: -
CDR3 length: 16

CDR3 DNA: TGTGCCAGCAGAGCGACAGGGGATAACACTGAAGCTTTCTTT
CDR3 protein: CASRATGDNTEAFF
D gene: TRBD1
V gene: TRBV9
J gene: TRBJ1-1
clone size: -
CDR3 length: 14

CDR3 DNA: TGTGCCAGCAGCCTCGGACAGAACTATGGCTACACCTTC
CDR3 protein: CASSLGQNYGYTF
D gene: -
V gene: TRBV7-9
J gene: TRBJ1-2
clone size: -
CDR3 length: 13

CDR3 DNA: TGTGCCAGCAGTTTATCTCAAGGGGGGTGGTCACCCCTCCACTTT
CDR3 protein: CASSLSQGGWSPLHF
D gene: -
V gene: TRBV27
J gene: TRBJ1-6
clone size: -
CDR3 length: 15

CDR3 DNA: TGTGCCACCAGCAGAGTAATGTCCCAAGAGACCCAGTACTTC
CDR3 protein: CATSRVMSQETQYF
D gene: -
V gene: TRBV15
J gene: TRBJ2-5
clone size: -
CDR3 length: 14

CDR3 DNA: TGTGCCAGCAGCTTAGCAAGGGGGGCTGGCACCGGGGAGCTGTTTTTT
CDR3 protein: CASSLARGAGTGELFF
D gene: -
V gene: TRBV7-9
J gene: TRBJ2-2
clone size: -
CDR3 length: 16

CDR3 DNA: TGCGCCAGCAGCCAAGATGACAGGGTGAACACCGGGGAGCTGTTTTTT
CDR3 protein: CASSQDDRVNTGELFF
D gene: TRBD1
V gene: TRBV4-1
J gene: TRBJ2-2
clone size: -
CDR3 length: 16

CDR3 DNA: TGCGCCAGCAGCCAAATAGGGAACAATGCCCCAGTGCGGTTCTTC
CDR3 protein: CASSQIGNNAPVRFF
D gene: -
V gene: TRBV4-1
J gene: TRBJ2-1
clone size: -
CDR3 length: 15

CDR3 DNA: TGTGCCAGCAGTGGTCTAGCGGGGGGTGAGACAGATACGCAGTATTTT
CDR3 protein: CASSGLAGGETDTQYF
D gene: TRBD2
V gene: TRBV6-1
J gene: TRBJ2-3
clone size: -
CDR3 length: 16

CDR3 DNA: TGTGCCAGCACGGGGACAGAAGAGACCCAGTACTTC
CDR3 protein: CASTGTEETQYF
D gene: TRBD1
V gene: TRBV2
J gene: TRBJ2-5
clone size: -
CDR3 length: 12

CDR3 DNA: TGTGCCAGCAGGACCGGCTGGGGGAGTGATCAGCCCCAGCATTTT
CDR3 protein: CASRTGWGSDQPQHF
D gene: -
V gene: TRBV6-5
J gene: TRBJ1-5
clone size: -
CDR3 length: 15

CDR3 DNA: TGTGCCAGCAGGGGTCTCAATCAGCCCCAGCATTTT
CDR3 protein: CASRGLNQPQHF
D gene: -
V gene: TRBV27
J gene: TRBJ1-5
clone size: -
CDR3 length: 12

CDR3 DNA: TGTGCCAGCAGCCCGCGGGGGGGCACCGGGGAGCTGTTTTTT
CDR3 protein: CASSPRGGTGELFF
D gene: TRBD2
V gene: TRBV14
J gene: TRBJ2-2
clone size: -
CDR3 length: 14

CDR3 DNA: TGTGCCAGCAGCCCGGTTGGGGAATATGAAAAACTGTTTTTT
CDR3 protein: CASSPVGEYEKLFF
D gene: -
V gene: TRBV7-9
J gene: TRBJ1-4
clone size: -
CDR3 length: 14

CDR3 DNA: TGTGCCACCAGCAGAGAAGGGGGGCTTTTCCCCGGGGAGCTGTTTTTT
CDR3 protein: CATSREGGLFPGELFF
D gene: -
V gene: TRBV15
J gene: TRBJ2-2
clone size: -
CDR3 length: 16

CDR3 DNA: TGTGCTAGTGGTTTGGCCCCCGAGGAGACCCAGTACTTC
CDR3 protein: CASGLAPEETQYF
D gene: -
V gene: TRBV12-5
J gene: TRBJ2-5
clone size: -
CDR3 length: 13

CDR3 DNA: TGTGCCAGCAGCAAAAATCTCGGGATCGGTCTTGGCTACACCTTC
CDR3 protein: CASSKNLGIGLGYTF
D gene: -
V gene: TRBV9
J gene: TRBJ1-2
clone size: -
CDR3 length: 15

CDR3 DNA: TGTGCCACCAGCAGAGGCGTGGCGCAGGGGAACTATGGCTACACCTTC
CDR3 protein: CATSRGVAQGNYGYTF
D gene: -
V gene: TRBV15
J gene: TRBJ1-2
clone size: once
CDR3 length: 16

CDR3 DNA: TGCGCCAGCAGCCCTCGTTGGGGGGTTGAAGATACGCAGTATTTT
CDR3 protein: CASSPRWGVEDTQYF
D gene: -
V gene: TRBV5-1
J gene: TRBJ2-3
clone size: -
CDR3 length: 15

CDR3 DNA: TGTGCCAGTAGTCCGGCGAGATACAATGAGCAGTTCTTC
CDR3 protein: CASSPARYNEQFF
D gene: -
V gene: TRBV19
J gene: TRBJ2-1
clone size: -
CDR3 length: 13